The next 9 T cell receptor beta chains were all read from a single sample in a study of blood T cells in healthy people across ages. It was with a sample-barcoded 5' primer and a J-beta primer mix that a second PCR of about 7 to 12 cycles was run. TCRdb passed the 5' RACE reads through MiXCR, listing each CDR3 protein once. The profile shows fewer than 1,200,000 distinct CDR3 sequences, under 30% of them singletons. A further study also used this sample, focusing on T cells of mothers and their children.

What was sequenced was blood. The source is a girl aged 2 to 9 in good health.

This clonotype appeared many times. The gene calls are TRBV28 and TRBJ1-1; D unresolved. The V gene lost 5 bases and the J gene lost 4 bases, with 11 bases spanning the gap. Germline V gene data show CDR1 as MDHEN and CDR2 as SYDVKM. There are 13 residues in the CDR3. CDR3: CASSHTRGTEAFF. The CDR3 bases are TGTGCCAGCAGTCACACACGGGGCACTGAAGCTTTCTTT.

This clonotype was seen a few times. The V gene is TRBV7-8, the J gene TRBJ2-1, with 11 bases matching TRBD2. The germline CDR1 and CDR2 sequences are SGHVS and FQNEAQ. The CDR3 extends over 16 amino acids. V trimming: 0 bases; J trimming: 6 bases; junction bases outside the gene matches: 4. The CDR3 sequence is CASSLATSGSSNEQFF. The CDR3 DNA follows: TGTGCCAGCAGCTTAGCCACTAGCGGGAGTTCCAATGAGCAGTTCTTC. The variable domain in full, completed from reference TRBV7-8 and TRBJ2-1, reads GAGVSQSPRYKVAKRGQDVALRCDPISGHVSLFWYQQALGQGPEFLTYFQNEAQLDKSGLPSDRFFAERPEGSVSTLKIQRTQQEDSAVYLCASSLATSGSSNEQFFGPGTRLTVL.

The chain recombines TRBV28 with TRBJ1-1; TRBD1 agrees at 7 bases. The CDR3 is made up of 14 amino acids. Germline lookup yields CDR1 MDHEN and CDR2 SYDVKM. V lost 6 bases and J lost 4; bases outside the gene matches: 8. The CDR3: CASSKTGLGTEAFF. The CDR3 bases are TGTGCCAGCAGCAAGACAGGGTTGGGCACTGAAGCTTTCTTT.

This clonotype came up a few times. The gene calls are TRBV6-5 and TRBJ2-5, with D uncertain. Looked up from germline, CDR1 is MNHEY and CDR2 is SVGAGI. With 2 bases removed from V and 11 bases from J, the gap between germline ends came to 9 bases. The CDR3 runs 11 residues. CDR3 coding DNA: TGTGCCAGCAGTTACGATAGGACGCAGTACTTC. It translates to CASSYDRTQYF.

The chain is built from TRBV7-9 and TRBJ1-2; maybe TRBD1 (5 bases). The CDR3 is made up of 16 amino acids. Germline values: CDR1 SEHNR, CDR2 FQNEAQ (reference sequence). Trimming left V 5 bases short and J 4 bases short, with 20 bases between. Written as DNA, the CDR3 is TGTGCCAGCAGCCCCCCCCCAGGGATGGGCGCCTATGGCTACACCTTC. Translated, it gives CASSPPPGMGAYGYTF.

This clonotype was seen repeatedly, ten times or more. CDR3 sequence reads: CASSSGPNTEAFF. The CDR3 DNA reads as TGTGCCAGCAGCTCTGGGCCGAACACTGAAGCTTTCTTT. The chain is built from TRBV7-2 and TRBJ1-1; D remains unclear. CDR3 length: 13 residues. Germline CDR1 SGHTA, CDR2 FQGNSA. V gave up 4 bases and J gave up 1 base, with 7 bases separating them.

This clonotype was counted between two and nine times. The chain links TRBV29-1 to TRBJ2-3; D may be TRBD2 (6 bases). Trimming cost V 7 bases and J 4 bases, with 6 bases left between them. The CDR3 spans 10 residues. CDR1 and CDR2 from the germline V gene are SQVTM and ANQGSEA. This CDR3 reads CSGGADTQYF. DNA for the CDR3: TGCAGCGGGGGGGCAGATACGCAGTATTTT.

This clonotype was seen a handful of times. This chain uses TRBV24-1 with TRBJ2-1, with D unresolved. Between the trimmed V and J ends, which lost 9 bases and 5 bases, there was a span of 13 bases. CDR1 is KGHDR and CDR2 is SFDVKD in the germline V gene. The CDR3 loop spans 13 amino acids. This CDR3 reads CATQVGSDNEQFF. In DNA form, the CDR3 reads TGTGCCACCCAGGTCGGGTCAGACAATGAGCAGTTCTTC.

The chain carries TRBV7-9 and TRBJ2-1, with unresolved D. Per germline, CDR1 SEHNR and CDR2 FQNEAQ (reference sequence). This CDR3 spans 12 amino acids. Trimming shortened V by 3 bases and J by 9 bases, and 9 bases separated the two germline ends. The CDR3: CASSLSQPEQFF. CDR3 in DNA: TGTGCCAGCAGCTTGTCGCAGCCTGAGCAGTTCTTC. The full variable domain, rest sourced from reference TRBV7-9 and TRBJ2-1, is DTGVSQNPRHKITKRGQNVTFRCDPISEHNRLYWYRQTLGQGPEFLTYFQNEAQLEKSRLLSDRFSAERPKGSFSTLEIQRTEQGDSAMYLCASSLSQPEQFFGPGTRLTVL.